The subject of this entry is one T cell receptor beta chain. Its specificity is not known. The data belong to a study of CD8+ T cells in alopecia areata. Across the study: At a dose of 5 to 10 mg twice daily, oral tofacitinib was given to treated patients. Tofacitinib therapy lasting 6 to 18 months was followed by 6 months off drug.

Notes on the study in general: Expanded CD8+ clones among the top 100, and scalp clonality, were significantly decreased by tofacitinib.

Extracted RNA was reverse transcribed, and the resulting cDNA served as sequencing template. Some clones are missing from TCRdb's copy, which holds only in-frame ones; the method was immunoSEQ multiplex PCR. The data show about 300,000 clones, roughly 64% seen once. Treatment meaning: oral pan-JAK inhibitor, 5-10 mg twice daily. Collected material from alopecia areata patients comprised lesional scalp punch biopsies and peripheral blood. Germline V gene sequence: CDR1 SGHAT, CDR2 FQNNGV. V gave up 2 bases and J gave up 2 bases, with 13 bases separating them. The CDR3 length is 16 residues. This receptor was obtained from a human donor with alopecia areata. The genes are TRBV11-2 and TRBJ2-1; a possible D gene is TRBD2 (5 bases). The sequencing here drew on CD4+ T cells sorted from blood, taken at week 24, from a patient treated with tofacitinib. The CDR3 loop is CASSLYGVAPYNEQFF. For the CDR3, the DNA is TGTGCCAGCAGCTTATACGGGGTTGCACCCTACAATGAGCAGTTCTTC.